A selection of T cell receptor beta chains follows, all from one sample in a study of blood T cell repertoires in COVID-19. TCRdb keeps only in-frame clones here, not all; method: immunoSEQ multiplex PCR. Of about 270,000 clones detected, approximately 83% appear once; the ten largest clones hold 11%. Sample: peripheral blood. The receptor set was obtained from a woman aged 70-85 years with acute or convalescent COVID-19. Both conserved end residues are part of each CDR3. Each record gives: J gene, clone size, D gene, V gene, CDR3 protein, CDR3 DNA. A D gene is named only where the DNA matches it firmly. For some rows the clone size is stated as once, few or many, or as a class when expanded; others skip it.

TRBJ2-3 | . | . | TRBV25-1 | CASSPDRTNADTQYF | TGTGCCAGCAGTCCGGACAGGACTAACGCCGATACGCAGTATTTT
TRBJ2-3 | . | . | TRBV3-1/TRBV3-2 | CASSPDFSDTQYF | TGTGCCAGCAGCCCGGACTTCTCGGATACGCAGTATTTT
TRBJ1-4 | once | . | TRBV4-1 | CASSQVRGLEPGGNEKLFF | TGCGCCAGCAGCCAAGTAAGGGGATTGGAGCCGGGAGGTAATGAAAAACTGTTTTTT
TRBJ1-3 | . | . | TRBV13 | CASSFLTSGQNSGNTIYF | TGTGCCAGCAGCTTTCTCACCTCCGGACAGAACTCTGGAAACACCATATATTTT
TRBJ1-5 | . | . | TRBV28 | CASRPGGARGPQHF | TGTGCCAGCAGACCCGGGGGGGCCCGGGGGCCCCAGCATTTT
TRBJ2-7 | few | TRBD1 | TRBV11-3 | CASSLGSGTGGEQYF | TGTGCCAGCAGCTTAGGGTCCGGGACAGGGGGCGAGCAGTACTTC
TRBJ1-2 | . | TRBD1 | TRBV4-1 | CASSQGTGSADNYGYTF | TGCGCCAGCAGCCAAGGGACAGGGAGCGCGGATAACTATGGCTACACCTTC
TRBJ1-3 | . | . | TRBV6-5 | CASTPRGPSGNTIYF | TGTGCCAGCACTCCTAGAGGGCCTTCGGGAAACACCATATATTTT
TRBJ2-1 | . | TRBD1 | TRBV10-3 | CAISESGQGANEQFF | TGTGCCATCAGTGAGTCGGGACAGGGGGCTAATGAGCAGTTCTTC
TRBJ1-2 | . | . | TRBV7-9 | CASSPPHTYGYTF | TGTGCCAGCAGCCCACCTCACACCTATGGCTACACCTTC
TRBJ2-2 | . | TRBD1 | TRBV19 | CASRGQLNTGELFF | TGTGCCAGTAGGGGACAGCTGAACACCGGGGAGCTGTTTTTT
TRBJ2-3 | once | TRBD1 | TRBV27 | CASSPGWGRQGADTQYF | TGTGCCAGCTCCCCCGGGTGGGGTAGGCAGGGGGCGGATACGCAGTATTTT
TRBJ1-2 | . | . | TRBV9 | CASSANYGYTF | TGTGCCAGCAGCGCAAATTATGGCTACACCTTC
TRBJ1-5 | . | TRBD1 | TRBV2 | CASRIQGGANQPQHF | TGTGCCAGCAGAATACAGGGGGGAGCAAATCAGCCCCAGCATTTT
TRBJ1-2 | . | TRBD1 | TRBV5-1 | CASSPRSGGQGVSGYTF | TGCGCCAGCAGCCCTCGATCGGGAGGACAGGGAGTTTCTGGCTACACCTTC
TRBJ1-1 | . | . | TRBV2 | CASSGRYRVAEAFF | TGTGCCAGCAGTGGGAGGTACAGGGTTGCTGAAGCTTTCTTT
TRBJ2-5 | . | TRBD2 | TRBV30 | CAWSVRLAGLLRFQYF | TGTGCCTGGAGTGTCCGACTAGCGGGGCTATTACGGTTCCAGTACTTC
TRBJ2-7 | . | . | TRBV4-1 | CASSQVGTVNEQYF | TGCGCCAGCAGCCAAGTGGGCACAGTCAACGAGCAGTACTTC
TRBJ2-7 | once | . | TRBV15 | CATSRLTVRGFTRSYEQYF | TGTGCCACCAGCAGATTGACCGTGCGGGGCTTCACTCGATCCTACGAGCAGTACTTC
TRBJ2-1 | . | TRBD2 | TRBV9 | CASSLTLGGTSSNEQFF | TGTGCCAGCAGCCTCACCCTCGGGGGGACTAGTAGTAATGAGCAGTTCTTC
TRBJ2-5 | . | . | TRBV6-2/TRBV6-3 | CASSDRDSPSQETQYF | TGTGCCAGCAGTGACCGGGACTCACCAAGCCAAGAGACCCAGTACTTC
TRBJ1-2 | . | TRBD1 | TRBV19 | CASQRQGRGNYGYTF | TGTGCCAGCCAGAGACAGGGGAGGGGAAACTATGGCTACACCTTC
TRBJ2-1 | . | . | TRBV11-2 | CASSPGLTLRNEQFF | TGTGCCAGCAGCCCGGGACTTACCCTTCGCAATGAGCAGTTCTTC
TRBJ1-2 | . | TRBD1 | TRBV6-4 | CASSDSYGTGNLGGYTF | TGTGCCAGCAGTGACTCCTACGGGACAGGGAATTTAGGTGGCTACACCTTC
TRBJ1-4 | . | TRBD1 | TRBV18 | CASSSGTAVREKLFF | TGTGCCAGCTCTTCCGGGACAGCCGTGAGGGAAAAACTGTTTTTT
TRBJ1-6 | once | . | TRBV4-2 | CASSLIDSPLHF | TGTGCCAGCAGCCTTATAGATTCACCCCTCCACTTT
TRBJ2-2 | . | . | TRBV15 | CATNIGGARSGELFF | TGTGCCACCAACATTGGGGGCGCCCGCTCCGGGGAGCTGTTTTTT
TRBJ2-3 | . | . | TRBV3-1/TRBV3-2 | CASRSADTQYF | TGTGCCAGCAGGTCGGCAGATACGCAGTATTTT
TRBJ1-3 | . | TRBD1 | TRBV5-1 | CASSLDAGGRDTIYF | TGCGCCAGCAGCTTGGACGCAGGGGGAAGGGACACCATATATTTT
TRBJ2-1 | . | . | TRBV4-1 | CASSQEMVSRREQFF | TGCGCCAGCAGCCAAGAAATGGTTTCGCGGCGGGAGCAGTTCTTC
TRBJ1-1 | few | TRBD1 | TRBV18 | CASSPGQGLGAFF | TGTGCCAGCTCCCCGGGACAGGGGCTAGGGGCTTTCTTT
TRBJ1-4 | . | TRBD1 | TRBV12-3/TRBV12-4 | CASSPTGVKLFF | TGTGCCAGCAGTCCGACAGGGGTAAAACTGTTTTTT
TRBJ1-5 | . | . | TRBV7-2 | CASSSPGQPQHF | TGTGCCAGCAGCTCCCCAGGTCAGCCCCAGCATTTT
TRBJ2-3 | . | TRBD1 | TRBV28 | CASSLGGQGTDTQYF | TGTGCCAGCAGTTTAGGGGGACAGGGAACAGATACGCAGTATTTT
TRBJ1-5 | . | . | TRBV19 | CASSIGGRIRNQPQHF | TGTGCCAGTAGTATCGGGGGGCGTATAAGAAATCAGCCCCAGCATTTT
TRBJ2-5 | . | . | TRBV3-1/TRBV3-2 | CASSFWTEETQYF | TGTGCCAGCAGCTTTTGGACAGAAGAGACCCAGTACTTC
TRBJ1-3 | . | TRBD1 | TRBV6-6 | CASSTTGEGNTIYF | TGTGCCAGCAGTACGACAGGGGAAGGAAACACCATATATTTT
TRBJ1-1 | . | . | TRBV5-1 | CASSSSGVTEAFF | TGCGCCAGCAGCTCATCAGGGGTTACTGAAGCTTTCTTT
TRBJ1-4 | . | TRBD1 | TRBV28 | CASSRGQGEKLFF | TGTGCCAGCAGCCGCGGACAGGGGGAAAAACTGTTTTTT
TRBJ1-6 | . | . | TRBV5-1 | CASSLEAQASNSPLHF | TGCGCCAGCAGCTTGGAGGCGCAGGCGAGTAATTCACCCCTCCACTTT
TRBJ1-5 | . | TRBD1 | TRBV10-2 | CASSRDRGTNNQPQHF | TGCGCCAGCAGCCGGGACAGGGGAACCAATAATCAGCCCCAGCATTTT
TRBJ2-7 | . | . | TRBV7-9 | CASSRSGYEQYF | TGTGCCAGCAGCCGATCAGGGTACGAGCAGTACTTC
TRBJ2-5 | once | . | TRBV2 | CAIPLWGGGPPRTQYF | TGTGCCATCCCCCTGTGGGGCGGGGGCCCTCCACGGACCCAGTACTTC
TRBJ1-6 | . | TRBD1 | TRBV9 | CASGTANSPLHF | TGTGCCAGCGGGACAGCTAATTCACCCCTCCACTTT
TRBJ1-4 | once | . | TRBV2 | CASRPGGAQVEKLFF | TGTGCCAGCAGGCCTGGGGGGGCTCAAGTAGAAAAACTGTTTTTT
TRBJ2-5 | . | TRBD1 | TRBV19 | CASSQGQGQETQYF | TGTGCCAGTAGCCAGGGACAGGGCCAAGAGACCCAGTACTTC
TRBJ2-1 | . | TRBD1 | TRBV10-3 | CATQGPGGLSSYNEQFF | TGTGCCACCCAGGGGCCAGGGGGCCTGAGCTCCTACAATGAGCAGTTCTTC